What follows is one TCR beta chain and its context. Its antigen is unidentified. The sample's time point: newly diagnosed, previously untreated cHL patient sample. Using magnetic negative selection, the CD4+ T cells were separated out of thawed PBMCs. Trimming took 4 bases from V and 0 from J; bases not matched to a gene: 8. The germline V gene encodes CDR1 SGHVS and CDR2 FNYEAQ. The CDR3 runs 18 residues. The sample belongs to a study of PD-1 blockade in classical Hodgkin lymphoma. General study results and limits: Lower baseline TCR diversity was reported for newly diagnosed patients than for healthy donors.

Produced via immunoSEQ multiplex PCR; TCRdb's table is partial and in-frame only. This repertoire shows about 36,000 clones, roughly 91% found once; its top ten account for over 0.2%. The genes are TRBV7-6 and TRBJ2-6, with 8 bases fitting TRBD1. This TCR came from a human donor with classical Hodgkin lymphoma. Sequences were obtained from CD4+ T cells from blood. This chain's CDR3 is CASSSSGGPYSGANVLTF. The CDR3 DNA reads TGTGCCAGCAGCTCCTCAGGGGGCCCTTACTCTGGGGCCAACGTCCTGACTTTC.